The 29 T cell receptor beta chains given below trace back to one sample, sequenced in a study of T cells in Graves' hyperthyroidism and ophthalmopathy. The source material, RNA transcripts, was used to amplify TCR beta CDR3 regions. TCR CDR3 underwent first-round RT-PCR with the HTBI primer set. TCRdb analysed the multiplex PCR reads with MiXCR anew, one entry per CDR3 protein. The table records approximately 330,000 distinct CDR3 sequences, around 20% of them present only once. Sequencing was carried out using blood. These receptor sequences come from a woman aged 45-59 years with Graves' hyperthyroidism.

The J gene is TRBJ1-2, the V gene TRBV10-3, with TRBD1 as a possible D gene (5 bases). The V gene's germline CDR1 is ENHRY and CDR2 SYGVKD. V was cut by 1 base and J by 6 bases, with 12 bases left in between. The CDR3 runs 14 residues. Written as DNA, the CDR3 is TGTGCCATCAGTGAGTGGGGGGTGTTGAATGGCTACACCTTC. Translated: CAISEWGVLNGYTF.

The J gene is TRBJ2-5, the V gene TRBV5-1; 10 bases match TRBD1. J was trimmed by 5 bases and V by 1 base; bases with no gene match: 5. The CDR3 contains 15 residues. CDR1 is SGHRS, CDR2 YFSETQ, per germline. The CDR3: CASSLSTGGVETQYF. The CDR3 DNA reads as TGCGCCAGCAGCTTGTCGACAGGGGGCGTCGAGACCCAGTACTTC.

This clonotype occurred many times. The chain links TRBV2 to TRBJ1-2; TRBD1 matches at 11 bases. The ends lost 2 bases at V and 5 bases at J; junction bases unmatched: 4. This CDR3 is 15 amino acids long. Germline CDR1 SNHLY, CDR2 FYNNEI. DNA of the CDR3: TGTGCCAGCAGTGAAAGGGACAGGGGGAGATATGGCTACACCTTC. It specifies CASSERDRGRYGYTF.

This clonotype was detected ten times or more. The rearrangement uses TRBV5-1 and TRBJ2-1; 8 bases are a match to TRBD2. The CDR3 loop spans 15 amino acids. CDR1 SGHRS and CDR2 YFSETQ come from the germline V gene. V was pared by 2 bases and J by 6 bases, with 7 bases of the junction left unmatched. The CDR3: CASSFSGKGPNEQFF. CDR3 sequence (DNA): TGCGCCAGCAGCTTTAGCGGGAAGGGCCCCAATGAGCAGTTCTTC.

This clonotype has a count of ten or more. The chain has TRBV5-1 and TRBJ1-4, with D possibly TRBD1 on 5 matching bases. V was shortened by 4 bases and J by 7 bases, with 20 bases between the two germline ends. Germline V gene data show CDR1 as SGHRS and CDR2 as YFSETQ. The CDR3 is made up of 16 amino acids. CDR3 DNA: TGCGCCAGCAGCCCGGGGGACGGATGGCGGGGTGAAAAACTGTTTTTT. This translates into CASSPGDGWRGEKLFF.

This clonotype was observed at least ten times. The V call is TRBV30, the J call TRBJ1-1; D not certain. CDR3 length equals 14 residues. Per the germline V gene, CDR1 is GTSNPN and CDR2 is SVGIG (reference sequence). The V end lost 4 bases, the J end lost 2 bases, and 14 bases lay between the germline ends. The CDR3, as DNA: TGTGCCTGGATTCCGGCCGATATTAACACTGAAGCTTTCTTT. Translated: CAWIPADINTEAFF.

The chain has TRBV11-3 and TRBJ2-1, with TRBD2 identical over 7 bases. CDR3 length: 17 residues. CDR1 SGHNT and CDR2 YENEEA come from the germline V gene. The J segment lost 7 bases and the V segment lost 0 bases, leaving 12 bases of the junction unmatched. The CDR3 sequence is CASSLDSGLAVSNEQFF. The DNA for the CDR3 is TGTGCCAGCAGCTTAGATTCGGGGCTAGCGGTATCAAATGAGCAGTTCTTC.

This clonotype was detected a few times. CDR3 residues: CASSSGTGMREKLFF. In DNA, the CDR3 is TGTGCCAGCAGTTCAGGGACAGGGATGAGGGAAAAACTGTTTTTT. This chain uses TRBV6-1 with TRBJ1-4, with 9 positions matching TRBD1. CDR1 and CDR2 (germline): MNHNS, SASEGT. With V trimmed by 5 bases and J by 8 bases, 9 bases remained unmatched. The CDR3 covers 15 residues.

This clonotype was seen a handful of times. CDR3 sequence: CASSLQVYEQYF. CDR3 bases: TGTGCCAGCAGTTTACAGGTCTACGAGCAGTACTTC. J is TRBJ2-7 and V is TRBV12-3 or TRBV12-4; the D is unclear. The CDR3 runs to 12 residues. V lost 2 bases, J lost 3 bases, and 5 bases lay in between.

This chain uses TRBV30 with TRBJ1-3, with TRBD1 as a possible D gene (6 bases). This CDR3 has 13 amino acids. The V and J ends lost 5 bases and 6 bases respectively, with 14 bases between them. Germline V gene lookup returns CDR1 GTSNPN and CDR2 SVGIG (reference sequence). CDR3 residues: CAWERTAKNTIYF. DNA of the CDR3: TGTGCCTGGGAAAGGACAGCCAAAAACACCATATATTTT.

This clonotype was seen many times. This chain uses TRBV3-1 with TRBJ2-7, with 7 nucleotides matching TRBD2. This CDR3 spans 16 amino acids. Germline V gene lookup returns CDR1 LGHDT and CDR2 YNNKEL (reference sequence). V shed 1 base, J shed 0 bases, and the junction held 6 bases outside the gene matches. CDR3 amino acids: CASSQGGWGGSYEQYF. DNA for the CDR3: TGTGCCAGCAGCCAAGGCGGTTGGGGGGGCTCCTACGAGCAGTACTTC.

The table lists this clonotype with many counts. The chain couples TRBV11-3 to TRBJ2-7, with D perhaps matching TRBD2 (5 bases). Deletions cut 5 bases from V and 6 bases from J, with 20 bases between. The germline V gene has CDR1 SGHNT and CDR2 YENEEA. This CDR3 contains 15 residues. The CDR3 DNA reads as TGTGCCAGCAGCATAGGAGGCCAAATTAAGGGCGAGCAGTACTTC. It encodes CASSIGGQIKGEQYF.

This clonotype was detected many times. Here the CDR3 reads CASSPGPSNTEAFF. The DNA for the CDR3 is TGTGCCAGCAGCCCGGGACCGTCGAACACTGAAGCTTTCTTT. The chain combines TRBV7-3 with TRBJ1-1; a possible D gene is TRBD1 (5 bases). Trimming took 5 bases from V and 1 from J, leaving 11 bases between them. Germline CDR1 is SGHTA and CDR2 is FQGTGA. The CDR3 runs to 14 residues.

Comments on this clonotype: A much larger clone sits a single nucleotide away, making a read error possible. This rearrangement joins TRBV20-1 to TRBJ2-3; the D call may be TRBD1 or TRBD2 (5 bases each). Per the germline V gene, CDR1 is DFQATT and CDR2 is SNEGSKA (reference sequence). Trimming stripped 6 bases from V and 2 bases from J, with 15 bases between. The CDR3 extends over 14 amino acids. The CDR3 sequence is CSAIRDANTDTQYF. Here the CDR3 DNA reads TGCAGTGCCATTCGGGACGCCAACACAGATACGCAGTATTTT.

The DNA for the CDR3 is TGTGCCAGCAGTTACTCTGCCGGGAACACCGGGGAGCTGTTTTTT. It encodes CASSYSAGNTGELFF. The chain combines TRBV6-2 or TRBV6-3 with TRBJ2-2; D is unresolved. Deletions cut 0 bases from V and 1 base from J, with 6 bases between. The CDR3 is 15 residues long. Germline CDR1 MNHEY, CDR2 SVGEGT.

This clonotype showed up many times. J is TRBJ2-5 and V is TRBV20-1; possibly TRBD1 or TRBD2 for D (6 bases each). This CDR3 spans 12 amino acids. Trimming took off 7 bases at V and 4 bases at J, with 13 bases between the two ends. Germline V gene data show CDR1 as DFQATT and CDR2 as SNEGSKA (reference sequence). CDR3 sequence (DNA): TGCAGTGTCGACAGGAGGGGAGAGACCCAGTACTTC. This translates into CSVDRRGETQYF.

The table lists this clonotype with many counts. The rearrangement uses TRBV3-1 and TRBJ2-2; D gene uncertain. The germline V and J ends were trimmed by 4 bases and 1 base, with 10 bases remaining between them. Germline V gene data show CDR1 as LGHDT and CDR2 as YNNKEL (reference sequence). The CDR3 loop spans 15 amino acids. The CDR3 spells CASSPSRGNTGELFF. Here the CDR3 DNA reads TGTGCCAGCAGCCCCTCCCGAGGGAACACCGGGGAGCTGTTTTTT.

This clonotype showed up many times. The chain uses TRBV28 and TRBJ1-5; no reliable D call. This CDR3 comprises 14 residues. Germline V gene data show CDR1 as MDHEN and CDR2 as SYDVKM. V dropped 4 bases and J dropped 3 bases, with 10 bases sitting between them. The CDR3 sequence is CASSYGSFNQPQHF. In nucleotides, the CDR3 is TGTGCCAGCAGTTACGGTTCCTTCAATCAGCCCCAGCATTTT. The full variable domain, its missing parts supplied by reference TRBV28 and TRBJ1-5, is DVKVTQSSRYLVKRTGEKVFLECVQDMDHENMFWYRQDPGLGLRLIYFSYDVKMKEKGDIPEGYSVSREKKERFSLILESASTNQTSMYLCASSYGSFNQPQHFGDGTRLSIL.

The table lists this clonotype with a few counts. This chain uses TRBV9 with TRBJ2-1, with a tentative D call TRBD1 (6 bases). V was clipped by 6 bases and J by 3 bases, with 16 bases between them. The CDR3 runs to 15 residues. The germline gives CDR1 SGDLS, CDR2 YYNGEE. The CDR3 region has the DNA TGTGCCAGCACCTTAGATGACAGGTTCTACAATGAGCAGTTCTTC. The encoded protein is CASTLDDRFYNEQFF. Full variable domain (outside the CDR3, taken from reference TRBV9 and TRBJ2-1): DSGVTQTPKHLITATGQRVTLRCSPRSGDLSVYWYQQSLDQGLQFLIQYYNGEERAKGNILERFSAQQFPDLHSELNLSSLELGDSALYFCASTLDDRFYNEQFFGPGTRLTVL.

Ten or more counts support this clonotype. The CDR3 spells CASSLQRHIQETQYF. The DNA of the CDR3 is TGTGCCAGCAGCTTACAGAGACATATTCAAGAGACCCAGTACTTC. The chain couples TRBV11-2 to TRBJ2-5; no reliable D call. This CDR3 region has 15 residues. CDR1 and CDR2 from the germline V gene are SGHAT and FQNNGV. V dropped 2 bases and J dropped 2 bases, with 12 bases sitting between them.

Regarding this clonotype: Compared with germline, one end of the junction differs, possibly owing to a read error. J is TRBJ2-5 and V is TRBV5-1; no clear D gene. The V gene's germline CDR1 is SGHRS and CDR2 YFSETQ. The CDR3 loop spans 14 amino acids. The CDR3 loop reads CTSSLVGYEETQYF. The CDR3 DNA reads as TGCACCAGCAGCTTGGTGGGGTACGAAGAGACCCAGTACTTC.

This clonotype was seen a handful of times. The chain carries TRBV19 and TRBJ2-1; D is possibly TRBD1 or TRBD2 (5 bases each). Germline V gene lookup returns CDR1 LNHDA and CDR2 SQIVND (reference sequence). CDR3 length: 15 amino acids. V lost 3 bases and J 2 bases, leaving 11 bases between the germline ends. The CDR3 region is CASSIRDGTYNEQFF. The CDR3 DNA follows: TGTGCCAGTAGTATCCGGGACGGTACCTACAATGAGCAGTTCTTC.

This clonotype appeared many times. The chain is built from TRBV2 and TRBJ1-1; 7 bases agree with TRBD1. V trimming: 6 bases; J trimming: 1 base; junction bases outside the gene matches: 8. Germline V CDR1 and CDR2: SNHLY, FYNNEI. CDR3 size: 15 residues. The chain's CDR3 is CASRPPGTENTEAFF. Written as DNA, the CDR3 is TGTGCCAGCAGGCCGCCCGGGACAGAGAACACTGAAGCTTTCTTT.

This chain links TRBV25-1 with TRBJ2-1; 11 bases agree with TRBD2. Germline V gives CDR1 MGHDK, CDR2 SYGVNS. V was pared by 5 bases and J by 7 bases, with 7 bases of the junction left unmatched. The length of the CDR3 is 15 residues. This CDR3 reads CASSFRGLAANEQFF. The CDR3 bases are TGTGCCAGCAGTTTCAGGGGACTAGCGGCTAATGAGCAGTTCTTC.

This clonotype was detected many times. The chain combines TRBV20-1 with TRBJ1-5; unclear D gene. V lost 3 bases to trimming and J lost 1 base, with 7 bases between them. CDR1 DFQATT and CDR2 SNEGSKA come from the germline V gene (reference sequence). There are 13 residues in the CDR3. The CDR3 is CSASRVSNQPQHF. The CDR3 coding sequence is TGCAGTGCTAGTAGGGTCAGCAATCAGCCCCAGCATTTT.

The chain employs TRBV7-9 and TRBJ1-5, with D hard to call. The length of the CDR3 is 14 residues. In germline, CDR1 is SEHNR, CDR2 FQNEAQ (reference sequence). The V end was cut by 5 bases, the J end by 3 bases, with 11 bases between. The CDR3 DNA reads TGTGCCAGCAGCCTCGGGATACCCAATCAGCCCCAGCATTTT. Translated: CASSLGIPNQPQHF.

The table lists this clonotype with many counts. Here the CDR3 reads CASSQNGRDEQYF. The CDR3 DNA follows: TGTGCCAGCAGCCAAAACGGCCGGGACGAGCAGTACTTC. J is TRBJ2-7 and V is TRBV3-1, with D unclear. The ends were cut back, 2 bases at V and 5 bases at J, with 10 bases in the middle. Germline V gene sequence: CDR1 LGHDT, CDR2 YNNKEL (reference sequence). This CDR3 is 13 amino acids long.

This clonotype occurred a few times. The genes are TRBV7-9 and TRBJ2-2; D is unclear. Germline V gene lookup returns CDR1 SEHNR and CDR2 FQNEAQ (reference sequence). Deletions cut 5 bases from V and 1 base from J, with 8 bases between. CDR3 length: 14 amino acids. CDR3 in amino acids: CASSPTQNTGELFF. CDR3 in DNA: TGTGCCAGCAGCCCAACACAGAACACCGGGGAGCTGTTTTTT. Based on the CDR3 plus reference TRBV7-9 and TRBJ2-2, the full variable domain is DTGVSQNPRHKITKRGQNVTFRCDPISEHNRLYWYRQTLGQGPEFLTYFQNEAQLEKSRLLSDRFSAERPKGSFSTLEIQRTEQGDSAMYLCASSPTQNTGELFFGEGSRLTVL.

The sample holds a few counts of this clonotype. V is TRBV5-1 and J is TRBJ1-6, with 8 bases aligning to TRBD1. The germline CDR1 and CDR2 sequences are SGHRS and YFSETQ. The CDR3 loop spans 16 amino acids. V dropped 4 bases and J dropped 8; count of bases not matched to a gene: 11. The DNA of the CDR3 is TGCGCCAGCAGCAGGACCGGGACAGGAGAGTATTCACCCCTCCACTTT. Translated, it gives CASSRTGTGEYSPLHF.